This T cell receptor (beta chain) originates from a study of blood T cell repertoires in COVID-19. Study-level background: T cells, B-cell-depleted T cells, or PBMCs provided the cDNA or gDNA that served as material.

How the authors handled the data: Estimation of nucleated cell counts was performed using reference gene primer amplification. Clones were read by immunoSEQ multiplex PCR, and TCRdb kept only the in-frame ones, dropping some. That table is the source of V, J and clone size, and D and trimming were worked out from the DNA. The table records around 290,000 clones, 86% of them present only once. Cohorts were based on clinical histories the participants reported. Cohort 3 recovered donors had two negative PCRs, clearance, or symptom resolution. V was shortened by 4 bases and J by 8 bases, with 14 bases between the two germline ends. The CDR3 is 13 amino acids. The germline V gene encodes CDR1 MNHEY and CDR2 SVGEGT.

The V call is TRBV6-2 or TRBV6-3, the J call TRBJ1-1, with a possible D match to TRBD1 (6 bases). The receptor's source is a woman aged 18-29 years who had recovered from COVID-19. Sequencing was carried out using PBMCs or T cells enriched from blood (not recorded which). For the CDR3, the DNA is TGTGCCAGCAGTTCGAAGGGGGTCCTAGAAGCTTTCTTT. Translation: CASSSKGVLEAFF.